These 9 T cell receptor beta chains came from one sample sequenced in a study of memory CD4+ T cells and cytomegalovirus serostatus. The sort gate was single viable CD3+CD4+CD8-CD45RO+ cells for memory CD4+ T cells. The protocol was immunoSEQ multiplex PCR, while the TCRdb copy is restricted to in-frame clones and leaves out a portion. This sample carries around 41,000 clones, around 78% of them seen once, and the ten largest clones take under 7.5%. The sequenced sample was memory CD4+ T cells from blood. These receptors all come from an adult in good health and CMV-seronegative.

The chain is built from TRBV7-2 and TRBJ2-3; D remains ambiguous. With 3 bases removed from V and 5 bases from J, the gap between germline ends came to 6 bases. The CDR3 covers 12 residues. From germline, CDR1 is SGHTA and CDR2 FQGNSA. CDR3 protein: CASSLLKDTQYF. The DNA of the CDR3 is TGTGCCAGCAGCTTGCTGAAAGATACGCAGTATTTT.

The J gene is TRBJ2-1, the V gene TRBV5-4, with a weak D call TRBD2 (6 bases). Germline lookup yields CDR1 SGHNT and CDR2 YYREEE (reference sequence). Between the trimmed V and J ends, which lost 4 bases and 3 bases, there was a span of 17 bases. The CDR3 sequence is 16 residues long. The CDR3 bases are TGTGCCAGCAGCAAGGTCCGGGACTCCGGCTACAATGAGCAGTTCTTC. Its protein is CASSKVRDSGYNEQFF.

The CDR3 is CSGEWQETQYF. CDR3 coding DNA: TGCAGCGGGGAGTGGCAAGAGACCCAGTACTTC. The V call is TRBV29-1, the J call TRBJ2-5, with D possibly being TRBD2 (5 bases). CDR3 length equals 11 residues. Per germline, CDR1 SQVTM and CDR2 ANQGSEA. V lost 7 bases and J 2 bases, leaving 8 bases between the germline ends.

V gene TRBV29-1 combines with J gene TRBJ1-1; unclear D gene. V was pared by 4 bases and J by 0 bases, with 9 bases between. The germline V gene encodes CDR1 SQVTM and CDR2 ANQGSEA. CDR3 length equals 13 residues. The CDR3 DNA is TGCAGCGTTGCACGGTTCATGAACACTGAAGCTTTCTTT. Its translation: CSVARFMNTEAFF.

This clone was seen a handful of times. The rearrangement joins TRBV9 to TRBJ1-6, with TRBD1 matching 9 bases. The V and J ends lost 7 bases and 10 bases, in that order; junction bases with no gene match: 6. The CDR3 totals 13 residues. CDR1 is SGDLS, CDR2 YYNGEE, per germline. The CDR3 region is CASGQGLGSPLHF. The CDR3 DNA sequence: TGTGCCAGCGGACAGGGGTTAGGATCACCCCTCCACTTT.

The chain has TRBV7-2 and TRBJ2-1; the match to TRBD2 covers 11 bases. Losses at the gene ends were 3 bases for V and 10 bases for J; bases not matched to a gene: 5. The germline V gene has CDR1 SGHTA and CDR2 FQGNSA. This CDR3 contains 14 residues. CDR3 sequence: CASSLGLADPEQFF. The CDR3 bases are TGTGCCAGCAGCTTGGGACTAGCGGACCCAGAGCAGTTCTTC.

J is TRBJ2-7 and V is TRBV7-8; 9 bases fit TRBD2. Germline V lookup: CDR1 SGHVS, CDR2 FQNEAQ. With 0 bases clipped from V and 0 bases from J, the junction kept 6 bases outside the gene matches. This CDR3 comprises 17 residues. The DNA for the CDR3 is TGTGCCAGCAGCTTAGCGTATCTAGCGGGACCCTCCTACGAGCAGTACTTC. This gives the protein CASSLAYLAGPSYEQYF.

The chain carries TRBV28 and TRBJ2-4; the D call may be TRBD1 or TRBD2 (5 bases each). The ends were cut back, 7 bases at V and 8 bases at J, with 21 bases in the middle. Germline V CDR1 and CDR2: MDHEN, SYDVKM. The CDR3 totals 15 residues. The CDR3 loop reads CASNPLRGFGDIQYF. The CDR3 DNA follows: TGTGCCAGCAACCCCCTGAGGGGATTCGGAGACATTCAGTACTTC.

The rearrangement joins TRBV25-1 to TRBJ2-5; TRBD2 aligns across 10 bases. After removal of 3 bases from V and 4 bases from J, the junction contained 2 bases not matched to a gene. There are 14 residues in the CDR3. Germline CDR1 and CDR2: MGHDK and SYGVNS. The CDR3 DNA sequence: TGTGCCAGCAGTGATCCTAGCGGGAGAGAGACCCAGTACTTC. This encodes CASSDPSGRETQYF.